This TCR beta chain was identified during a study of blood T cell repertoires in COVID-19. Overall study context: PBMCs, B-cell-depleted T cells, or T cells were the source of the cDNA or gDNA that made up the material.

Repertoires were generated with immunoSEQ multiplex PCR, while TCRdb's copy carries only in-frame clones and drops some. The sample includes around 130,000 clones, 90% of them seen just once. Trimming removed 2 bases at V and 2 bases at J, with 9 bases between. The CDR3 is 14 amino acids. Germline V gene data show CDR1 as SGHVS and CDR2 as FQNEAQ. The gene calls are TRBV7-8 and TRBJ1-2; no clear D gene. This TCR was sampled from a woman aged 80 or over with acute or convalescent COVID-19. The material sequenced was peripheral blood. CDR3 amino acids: CASSLRERNYGYTF. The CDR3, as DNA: TGTGCCAGCAGCTTACGGGAGAGAAACTATGGCTACACCTTC.